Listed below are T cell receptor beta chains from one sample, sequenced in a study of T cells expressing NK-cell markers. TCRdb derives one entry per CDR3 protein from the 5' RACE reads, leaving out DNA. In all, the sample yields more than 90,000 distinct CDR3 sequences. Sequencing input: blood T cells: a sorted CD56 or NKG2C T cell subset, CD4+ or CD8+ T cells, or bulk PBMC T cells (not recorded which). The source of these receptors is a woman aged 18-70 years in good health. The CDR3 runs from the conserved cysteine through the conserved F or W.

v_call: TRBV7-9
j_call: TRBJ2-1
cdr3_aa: CASSLDPTRSSYNEQFF

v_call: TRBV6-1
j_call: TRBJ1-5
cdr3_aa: CASRAPGSNQPQHF

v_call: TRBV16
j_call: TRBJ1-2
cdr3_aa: CASSQFSGVNYGYTF

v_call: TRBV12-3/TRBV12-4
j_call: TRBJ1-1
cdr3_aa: CASSLPGSEAFF

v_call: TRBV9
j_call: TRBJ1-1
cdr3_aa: CASSATREYTEAFF

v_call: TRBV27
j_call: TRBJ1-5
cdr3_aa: CASSLAGDQPQHF

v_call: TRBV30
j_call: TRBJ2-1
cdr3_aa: CAFRDSYNEQFF

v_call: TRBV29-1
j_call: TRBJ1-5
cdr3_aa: CSVQMGNQPQHF

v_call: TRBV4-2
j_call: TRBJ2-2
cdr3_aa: CASSQDSGDTINTGELFF

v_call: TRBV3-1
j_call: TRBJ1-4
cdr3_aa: CASSPRTGEVEKLFF

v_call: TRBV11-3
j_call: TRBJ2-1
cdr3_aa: CASSLAQGPYNEQFF

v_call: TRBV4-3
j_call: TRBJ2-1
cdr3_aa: CASSQGRGLVGNEQFF

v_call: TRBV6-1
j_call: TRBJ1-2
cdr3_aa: CASTPRTGVISNYGYTF

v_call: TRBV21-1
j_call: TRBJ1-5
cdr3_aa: CASRRSNQPQHF

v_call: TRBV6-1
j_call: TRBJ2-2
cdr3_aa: CASSPGLARELFF

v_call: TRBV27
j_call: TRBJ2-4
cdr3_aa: CASSERQALAKNIQYF

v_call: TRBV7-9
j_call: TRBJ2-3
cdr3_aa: CASSPGTVLTQYF

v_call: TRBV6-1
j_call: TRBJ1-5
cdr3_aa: CASRGFRGDGNQPQHF

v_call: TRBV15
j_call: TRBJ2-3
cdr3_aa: CATSTGVGRAGDTQYF

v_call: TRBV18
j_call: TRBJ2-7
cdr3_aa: CASSPRDGYEQYF

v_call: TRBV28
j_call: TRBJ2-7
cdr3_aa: CASSHLAGRYEQYF

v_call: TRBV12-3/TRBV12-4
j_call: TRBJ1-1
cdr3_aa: CASSPGFGQNTEAFF

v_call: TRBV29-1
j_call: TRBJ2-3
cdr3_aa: CSETLAPSTDTQYF

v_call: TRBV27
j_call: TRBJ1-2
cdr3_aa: CASSPTTGGPTNYGYTF

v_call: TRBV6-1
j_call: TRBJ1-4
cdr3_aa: CASSLDRLNEKLFF

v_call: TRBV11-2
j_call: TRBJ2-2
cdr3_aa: CASSRRGNTGELFF

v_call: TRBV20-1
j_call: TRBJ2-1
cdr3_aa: CSARLFRGLEQFF

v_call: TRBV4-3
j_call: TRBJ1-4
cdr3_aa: CASSQDLGPSNEKLFF

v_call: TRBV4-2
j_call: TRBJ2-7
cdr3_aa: CASSQTSNYEQYF

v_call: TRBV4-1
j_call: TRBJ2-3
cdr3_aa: CASRDTLTDTQYF

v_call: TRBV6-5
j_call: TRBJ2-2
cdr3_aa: CASSYMSLNTGELFF

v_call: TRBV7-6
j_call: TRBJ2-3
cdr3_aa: CASSPHSGRGTDTQYF